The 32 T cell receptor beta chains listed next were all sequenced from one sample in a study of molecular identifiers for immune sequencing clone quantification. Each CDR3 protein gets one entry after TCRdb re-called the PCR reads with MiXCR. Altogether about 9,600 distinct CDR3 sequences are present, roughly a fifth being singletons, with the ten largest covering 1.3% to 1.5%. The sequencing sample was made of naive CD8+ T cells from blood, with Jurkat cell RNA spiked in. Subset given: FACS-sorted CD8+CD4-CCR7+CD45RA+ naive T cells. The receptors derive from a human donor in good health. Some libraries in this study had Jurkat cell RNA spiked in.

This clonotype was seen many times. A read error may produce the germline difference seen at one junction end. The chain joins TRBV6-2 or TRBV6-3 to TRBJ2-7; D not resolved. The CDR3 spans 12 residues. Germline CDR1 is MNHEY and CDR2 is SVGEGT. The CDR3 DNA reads TGTGCCAACAGTGCTGACCCCTACGAGCAGTACTTC. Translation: CANSADPYEQYF.

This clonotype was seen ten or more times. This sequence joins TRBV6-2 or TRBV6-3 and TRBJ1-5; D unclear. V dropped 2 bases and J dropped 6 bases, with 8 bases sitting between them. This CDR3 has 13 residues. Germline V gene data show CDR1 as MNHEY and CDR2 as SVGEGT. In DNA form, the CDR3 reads TGTGCCAGCAGTTACCCAGGTGGTCAGCCCCAGCATTTT. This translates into CASSYPGGQPQHF.

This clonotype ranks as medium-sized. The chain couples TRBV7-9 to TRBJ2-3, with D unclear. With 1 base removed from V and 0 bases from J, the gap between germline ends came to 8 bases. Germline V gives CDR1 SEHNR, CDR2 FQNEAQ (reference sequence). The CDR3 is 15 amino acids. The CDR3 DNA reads TGTGCCAGCAGCTTAGAAGTCGGCAGCACAGATACGCAGTATTTT. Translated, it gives CASSLEVGSTDTQYF.

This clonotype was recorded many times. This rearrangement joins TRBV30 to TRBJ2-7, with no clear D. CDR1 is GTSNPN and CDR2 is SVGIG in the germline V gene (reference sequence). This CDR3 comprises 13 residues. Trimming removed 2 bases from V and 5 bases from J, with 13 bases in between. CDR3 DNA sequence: TGTGCCTGGAGTCCCGCGGCGATGGACGAGCAGTACTTC. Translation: CAWSPAAMDEQYF.

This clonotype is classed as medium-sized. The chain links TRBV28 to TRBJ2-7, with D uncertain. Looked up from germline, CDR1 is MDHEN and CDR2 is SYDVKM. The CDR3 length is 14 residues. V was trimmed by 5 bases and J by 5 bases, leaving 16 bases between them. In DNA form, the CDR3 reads TGTGCCAGCAGTCCCCGGGTCTCCGAGGACGAGCAGTACTTC. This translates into CASSPRVSEDEQYF.

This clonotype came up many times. The CDR3 loop is CASSSSTVQGTNEKLFF. CDR3 in DNA: TGTGCCAGCAGTTCCTCCACCGTACAGGGAACTAATGAAAAACTGTTTTTT. This sequence joins TRBV27 and TRBJ1-4; tentative D call: TRBD1 (6 bases). Trimming removed 4 bases from V and 1 base from J, with 16 bases in between. The CDR3 loop spans 17 amino acids. From germline, CDR1 is MNHEY and CDR2 SMNVEV (reference sequence).

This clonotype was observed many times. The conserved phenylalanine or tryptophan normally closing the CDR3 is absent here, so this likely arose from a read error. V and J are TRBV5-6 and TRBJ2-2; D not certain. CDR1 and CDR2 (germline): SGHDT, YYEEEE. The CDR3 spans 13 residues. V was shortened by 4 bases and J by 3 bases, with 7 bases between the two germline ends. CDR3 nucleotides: TGTGCCAGCAGCCCCCAGTACACCGGGGAGCTGTTTCTT. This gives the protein CASSPQYTGELFL.

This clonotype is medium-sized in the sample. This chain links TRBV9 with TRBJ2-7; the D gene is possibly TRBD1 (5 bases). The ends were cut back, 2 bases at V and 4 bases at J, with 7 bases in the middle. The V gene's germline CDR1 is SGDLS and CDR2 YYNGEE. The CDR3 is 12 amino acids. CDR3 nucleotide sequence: TGTGCCAGCAGCGTGTCAGGGTACGAGCAGTACTTC. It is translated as CASSVSGYEQYF.

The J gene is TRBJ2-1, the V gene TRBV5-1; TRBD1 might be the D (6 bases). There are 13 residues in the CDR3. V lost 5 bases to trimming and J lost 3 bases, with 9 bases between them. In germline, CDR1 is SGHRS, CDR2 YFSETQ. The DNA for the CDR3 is TGCGCCAGCAGATCGGACAGCTACAATGAGCAGTTCTTC. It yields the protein CASRSDSYNEQFF.

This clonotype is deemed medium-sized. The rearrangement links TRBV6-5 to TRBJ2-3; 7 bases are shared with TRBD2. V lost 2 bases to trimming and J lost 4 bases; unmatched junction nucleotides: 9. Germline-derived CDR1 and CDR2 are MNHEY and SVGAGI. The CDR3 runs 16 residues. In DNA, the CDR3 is TGTGCCAGCAGTTACCGAGGAATTCTAGCGGCAGATACGCAGTATTTT. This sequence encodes CASSYRGILAADTQYF.

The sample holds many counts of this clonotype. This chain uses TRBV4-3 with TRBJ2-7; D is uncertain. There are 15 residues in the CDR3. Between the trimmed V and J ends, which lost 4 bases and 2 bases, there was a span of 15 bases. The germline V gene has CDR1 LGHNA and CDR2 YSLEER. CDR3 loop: CASSLGVLGTYEQYF. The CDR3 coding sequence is TGCGCCAGCAGCCTTGGGGTACTGGGAACCTACGAGCAGTACTTC.

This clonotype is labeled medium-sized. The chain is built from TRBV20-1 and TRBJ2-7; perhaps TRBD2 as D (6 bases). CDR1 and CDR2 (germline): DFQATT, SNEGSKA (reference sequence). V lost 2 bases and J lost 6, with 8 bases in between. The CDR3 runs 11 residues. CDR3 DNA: TGCAGTGCTAGATCGGGGGTCGAGCAGTACTTC. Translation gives CSARSGVEQYF.

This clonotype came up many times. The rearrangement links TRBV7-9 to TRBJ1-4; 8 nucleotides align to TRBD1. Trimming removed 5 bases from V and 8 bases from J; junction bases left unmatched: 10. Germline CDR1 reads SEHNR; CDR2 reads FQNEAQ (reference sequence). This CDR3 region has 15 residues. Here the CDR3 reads CASSTRTGSDEKLFF. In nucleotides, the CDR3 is TGTGCCAGCAGCACGAGGACAGGGTCTGACGAAAAACTGTTTTTT.

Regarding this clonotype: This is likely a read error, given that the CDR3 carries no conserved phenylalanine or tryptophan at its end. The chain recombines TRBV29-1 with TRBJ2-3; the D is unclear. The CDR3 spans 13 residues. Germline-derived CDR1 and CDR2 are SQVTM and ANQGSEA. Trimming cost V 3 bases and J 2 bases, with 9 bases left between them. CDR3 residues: CSVEGLNTDTQYS. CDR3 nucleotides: TGCAGCGTTGAGGGTTTAAACACAGATACGCAGTATTCT.

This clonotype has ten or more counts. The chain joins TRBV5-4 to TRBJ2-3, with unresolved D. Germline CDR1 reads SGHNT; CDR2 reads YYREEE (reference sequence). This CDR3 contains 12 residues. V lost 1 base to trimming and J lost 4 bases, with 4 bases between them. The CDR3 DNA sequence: TGTGCCAGCAGCTTGCCCCCAGATACGCAGTATTTT. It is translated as CASSLPPDTQYF.

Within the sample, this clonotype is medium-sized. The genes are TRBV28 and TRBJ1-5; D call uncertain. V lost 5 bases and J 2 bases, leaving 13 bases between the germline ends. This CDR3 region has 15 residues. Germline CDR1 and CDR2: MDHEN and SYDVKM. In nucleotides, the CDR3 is TGTGCCAGCAGTCCCCCATCTCCGGGCAATCAGCCCCAGCATTTT. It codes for CASSPPSPGNQPQHF.

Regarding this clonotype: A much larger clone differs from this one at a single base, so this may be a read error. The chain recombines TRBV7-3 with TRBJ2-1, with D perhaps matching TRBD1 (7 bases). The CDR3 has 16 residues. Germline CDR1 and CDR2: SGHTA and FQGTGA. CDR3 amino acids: CAGSLTIGAGGNEQFF. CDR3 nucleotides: TGTGCCGGCAGCTTAACAATCGGGGCAGGGGGGAATGAGCAGTTCTTC.

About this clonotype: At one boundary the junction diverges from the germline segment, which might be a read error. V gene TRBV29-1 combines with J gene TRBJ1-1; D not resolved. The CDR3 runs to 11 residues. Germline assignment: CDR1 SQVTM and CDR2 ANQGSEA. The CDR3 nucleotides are TGCAGCGTTGAGACGAACACTGAGGCTTTCTTT. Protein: CSVETNTEAFF. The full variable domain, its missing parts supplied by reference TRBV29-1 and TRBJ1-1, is SAVISQKPSRDICQRGTSLTIQCQVDSQVTMMFWYRQQPGQSLTLIATANQGSEATYESGFVIDKFPISRPNLTFSTLTVSNMSPEDSSIYLCSVETNTEAFFGQGTRLTVV.

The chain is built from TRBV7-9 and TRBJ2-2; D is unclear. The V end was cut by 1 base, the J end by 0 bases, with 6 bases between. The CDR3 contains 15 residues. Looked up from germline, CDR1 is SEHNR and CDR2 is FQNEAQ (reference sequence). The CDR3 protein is CASSLVGSNTGELFF. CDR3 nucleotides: TGTGCCAGCAGCTTAGTGGGCTCGAACACCGGGGAGCTGTTTTTT.

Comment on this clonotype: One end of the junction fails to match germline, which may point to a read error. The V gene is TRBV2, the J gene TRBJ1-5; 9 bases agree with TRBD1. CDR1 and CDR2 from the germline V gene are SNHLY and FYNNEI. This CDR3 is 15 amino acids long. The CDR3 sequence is CASSVGQGGNRPQHF. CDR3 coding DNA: TGTGCCAGCAGCGTGGGACAGGGCGGCAATCGGCCCCAGCATTTT.

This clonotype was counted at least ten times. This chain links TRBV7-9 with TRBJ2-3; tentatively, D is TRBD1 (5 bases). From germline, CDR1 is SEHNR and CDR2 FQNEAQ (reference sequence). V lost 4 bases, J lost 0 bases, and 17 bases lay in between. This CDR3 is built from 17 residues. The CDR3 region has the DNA TGTGCCAGCAGCTCGACAACCAGGGTATTGAGCACAGATACGCAGTATTTT. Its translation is CASSSTTRVLSTDTQYF.

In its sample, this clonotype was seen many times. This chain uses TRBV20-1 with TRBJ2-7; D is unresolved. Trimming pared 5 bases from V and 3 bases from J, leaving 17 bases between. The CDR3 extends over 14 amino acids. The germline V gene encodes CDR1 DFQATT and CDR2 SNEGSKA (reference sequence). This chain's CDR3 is CSAHPTVAIYEQYF. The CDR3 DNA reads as TGCAGTGCTCACCCTACAGTCGCTATCTACGAGCAGTACTTC.

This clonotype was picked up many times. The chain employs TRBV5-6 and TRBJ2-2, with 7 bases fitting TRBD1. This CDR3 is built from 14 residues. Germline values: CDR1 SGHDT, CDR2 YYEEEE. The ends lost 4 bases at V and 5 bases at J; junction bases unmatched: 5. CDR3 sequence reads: CASSEGQWTGELFF. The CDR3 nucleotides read TGTGCCAGCAGCGAGGGACAGTGGACCGGGGAGCTGTTTTTT.

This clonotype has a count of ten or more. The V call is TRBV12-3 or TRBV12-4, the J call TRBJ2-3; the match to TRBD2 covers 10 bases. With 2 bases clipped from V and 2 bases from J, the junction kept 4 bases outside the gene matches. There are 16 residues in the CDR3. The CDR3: CASSLRLAGDTDTQYF. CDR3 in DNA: TGTGCCAGCAGTTTACGACTAGCGGGCGACACAGATACGCAGTATTTT.

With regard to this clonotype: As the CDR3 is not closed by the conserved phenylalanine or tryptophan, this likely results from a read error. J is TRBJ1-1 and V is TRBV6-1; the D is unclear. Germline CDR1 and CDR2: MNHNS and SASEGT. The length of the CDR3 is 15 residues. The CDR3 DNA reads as TGTGCCAGTAGTGATCCAGGAGACATGAACACTGAAGCTTTCCTT. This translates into CASSDPGDMNTEAFL.

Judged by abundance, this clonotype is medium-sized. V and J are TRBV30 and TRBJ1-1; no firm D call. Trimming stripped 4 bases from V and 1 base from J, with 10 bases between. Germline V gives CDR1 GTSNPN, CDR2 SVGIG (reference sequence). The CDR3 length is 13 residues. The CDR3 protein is CAWTQDPNTEAFF. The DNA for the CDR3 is TGTGCCTGGACTCAGGACCCGAACACTGAAGCTTTCTTT. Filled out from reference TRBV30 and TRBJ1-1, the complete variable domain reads SQTIHQWPATLVQPVGSPLSLECTVEGTSNPNLYWYRQAAGRGLQLLFYSVGIGQISSEVPQNLSASRPQDRQFILSSKKLLLSDSGFYLCAWTQDPNTEAFFGQGTRLTVV.

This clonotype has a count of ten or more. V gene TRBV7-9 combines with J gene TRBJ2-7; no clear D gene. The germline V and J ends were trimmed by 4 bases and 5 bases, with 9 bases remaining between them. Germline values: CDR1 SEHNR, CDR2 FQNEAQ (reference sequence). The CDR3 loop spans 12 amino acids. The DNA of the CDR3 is TGTGCCAGCAGCTCCCCCGCGGACGAGCAGTACTTC. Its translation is CASSSPADEQYF.

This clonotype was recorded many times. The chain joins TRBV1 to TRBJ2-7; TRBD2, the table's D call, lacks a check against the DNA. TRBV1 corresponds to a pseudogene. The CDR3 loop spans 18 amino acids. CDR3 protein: CTSSQVEREGPHYYEQYF. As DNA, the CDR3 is TGCACCAGCAGCCAAGTTGAGCGGGAGGGCCCGCACTACTACGAGCAGTACTTC.

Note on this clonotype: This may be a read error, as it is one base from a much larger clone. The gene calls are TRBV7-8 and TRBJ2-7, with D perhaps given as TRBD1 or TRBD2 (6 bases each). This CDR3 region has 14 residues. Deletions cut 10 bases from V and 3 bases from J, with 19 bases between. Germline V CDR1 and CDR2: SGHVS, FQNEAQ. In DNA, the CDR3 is TGTGCCAACACCTCCGGAGGGGGTTTCTACGAGCAGTACTTC. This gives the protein CANTSGGGFYEQYF.

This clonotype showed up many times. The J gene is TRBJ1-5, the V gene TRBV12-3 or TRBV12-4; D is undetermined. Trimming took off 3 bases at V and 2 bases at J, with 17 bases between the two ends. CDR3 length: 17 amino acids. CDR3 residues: CASSLNPRRSGNQPQHF. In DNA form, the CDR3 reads TGTGCCAGCAGTTTGAATCCTCGGCGGTCGGGCAATCAGCCCCAGCATTTT.

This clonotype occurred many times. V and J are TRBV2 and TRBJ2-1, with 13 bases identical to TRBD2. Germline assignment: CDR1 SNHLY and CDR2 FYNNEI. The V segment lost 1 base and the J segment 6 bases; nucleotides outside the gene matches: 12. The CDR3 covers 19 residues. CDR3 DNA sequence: TGTGCCAGCAGTGAAGGTGGGACTAGCGGGACCTCAGATTCCAATGAGCAGTTCTTC. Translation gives CASSEGGTSGTSDSNEQFF.

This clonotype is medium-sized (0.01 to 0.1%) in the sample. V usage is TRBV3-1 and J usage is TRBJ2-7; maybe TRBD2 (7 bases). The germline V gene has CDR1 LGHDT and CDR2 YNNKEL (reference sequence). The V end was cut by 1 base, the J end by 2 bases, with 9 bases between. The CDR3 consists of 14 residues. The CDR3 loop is CASSQGGGPYEQYF. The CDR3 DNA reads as TGTGCCAGCAGCCAAGGGGGGGGCCCCTACGAGCAGTACTTC.